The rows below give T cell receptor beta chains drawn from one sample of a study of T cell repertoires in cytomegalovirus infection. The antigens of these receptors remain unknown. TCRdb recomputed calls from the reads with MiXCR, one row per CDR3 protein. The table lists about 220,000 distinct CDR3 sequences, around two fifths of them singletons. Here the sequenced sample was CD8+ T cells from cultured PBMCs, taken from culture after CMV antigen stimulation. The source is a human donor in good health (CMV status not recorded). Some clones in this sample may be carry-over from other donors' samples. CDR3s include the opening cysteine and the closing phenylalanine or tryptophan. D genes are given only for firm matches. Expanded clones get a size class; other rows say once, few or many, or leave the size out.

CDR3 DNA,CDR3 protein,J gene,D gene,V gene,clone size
TGTGCCAGCAGTGATCGGTGGGAGACCCAGTACTTC,CASSDRWETQYF,TRBJ2-5,.,TRBV2,.
TGTGCCAGTAGTCCCGAACGCCGGGGGAGCAATCAGCCCCAGCATTTT,CASSPERRGSNQPQHF,TRBJ1-5,.,TRBV19,few
TGTGCCAGCAGGGTTGGTCTCAGTCAGCCCCAGCATTTT,CASRVGLSQPQHF,TRBJ1-5,.,TRBV14,.
TGTGCCAGCAGTTACTTGGGGGGGGATGGCTACACCTTC,CASSYLGGDGYTF,TRBJ1-2,.,TRBV6-5,.
TGTGCCAGCACTGCAAGTGGGACAGGGTTCATTCGCACCTACGAGCAGTACTTC,CASTASGTGFIRTYEQYF,TRBJ2-7,TRBD1,TRBV7-8,many
TGTGCCAGCAGCGTAGGAGGGGGCACTCAGCCCCAGCATTTT,CASSVGGGTQPQHF,TRBJ1-5,TRBD1,TRBV9,.
TGTGCCAGCAGCTACGACAGGTTTGATGGCTACACCTTC,CASSYDRFDGYTF,TRBJ1-2,.,TRBV7-2,.
TGTGCCAGCAGCACTAAGGGACTAGCGGGACGGGAGACCCAGTACTTC,CASSTKGLAGRETQYF,TRBJ2-5,TRBD2,TRBV28,few
TGTGCTAGTGCCCTAGCGGGCTCAGGCAACGAGCAGTACTTC,CASALAGSGNEQYF,TRBJ2-7,TRBD2,TRBV12-5,.
TGTGCCAGTAGTATCGGGACGGGCAATGAGCAGTTCTTC,CASSIGTGNEQFF,TRBJ2-1,.,TRBV19,.
TGTGCCAGCAGTTTAGTGGCGGACAGCTACTACGAGCAGTACTTC,CASSLVADSYYEQYF,TRBJ2-7,.,TRBV27,.
TGTGCCAGCAGCCCAGACAGGGTTGGCTATGGCTACACCTTC,CASSPDRVGYGYTF,TRBJ1-2,TRBD1,TRBV27,few
TGTGCCAGCAGTTGGGAGGGAACTAATGAAAAACTGTTTTTT,CASSWEGTNEKLFF,TRBJ1-4,.,TRBV28,.
TGTGCCAGCAGCGTCGACGGACTAGCGGGGGGAGATACGCAGTATTTT,CASSVDGLAGGDTQYF,TRBJ2-3,TRBD2,TRBV6-5,few
TGTGCCACCAGTGGACCCTTGGACCAGTCGGTCTACAATGAGCAGTTCTTC,CATSGPLDQSVYNEQFF,TRBJ2-1,.,TRBV24-1,.
TGTGCCACCAGTGATTTGGGACAGGGTCAGGATGGCTACACCTTC,CATSDLGQGQDGYTF,TRBJ1-2,TRBD1,TRBV24-1,many
TGTGCCAGCAGTTACTCACTCGGGGGGGGCACAGATACGCAGTATTTT,CASSYSLGGGTDTQYF,TRBJ2-3,TRBD2,TRBV6-5,few
TGTGCCAGCTCAGGGAGTGCAGATACGCAGTATTTT,CASSGSADTQYF,TRBJ2-3,.,TRBV28,few
TGTGCCAGCACCTTAGAAGGACTAGCGGGAGGAGGGTCCTACGAGCAGTACTTC,CASTLEGLAGGGSYEQYF,TRBJ2-7,TRBD2,TRBV28,.
TGTGCCATCAGTGAGCCGGACAGGGTAAAGACGATAAGCAGCTCTGGGGCCAACGTCCTGACTTTC,CAISEPDRVKTISSSGANVLTF,TRBJ2-6,TRBD1,TRBV10-3,.
TGTGCCAGCAGCTTAGGGACTAGCAGGAGCAATGAGCAGTTCTTC,CASSLGTSRSNEQFF,TRBJ2-1,TRBD2,TRBV7-2,few
TGTGCCAGCAGCTTAGGGGGCGCCGATGGCTACACCTTC,CASSLGGADGYTF,TRBJ1-2,.,TRBV7-3,.
TGTGCCAGCGGGGACAGGGGCGAACTAGCCAAAAACATTCAGTACTTC,CASGDRGELAKNIQYF,TRBJ2-4,TRBD1,TRBV7-8,.
TGTGCCAGCAGCGTAGACAGGGGTGGCTATGGCTACACCTTC,CASSVDRGGYGYTF,TRBJ1-2,TRBD1,TRBV5-4,.
TGTGCCAGCAGCTTGGAACTAGCGGGAGGAGATACGCAGTATTTT,CASSLELAGGDTQYF,TRBJ2-3,TRBD2,TRBV5-6,.
TGTGCCAGCAGTGAATATTTCATCGGACAGGCTACGAACACCGGGGAGCTGTTTTTT,CASSEYFIGQATNTGELFF,TRBJ2-2,TRBD1,TRBV25-1,.
TGTGCCAGCAATTTAACCCGGGACAGCGCCTACGAGCAGTACTTC,CASNLTRDSAYEQYF,TRBJ2-7,TRBD1,TRBV6-5,.
TGCGCCAGCACCCCGCAACCGGCGGGCTATGGCTACACCTTC,CASTPQPAGYGYTF,TRBJ1-2,.,TRBV5-1,.
TGTGCCAGCAGCTCACTACTGGGACAGGGGTTAGAGACCCAGTACTTC,CASSSLLGQGLETQYF,TRBJ2-5,TRBD1,TRBV7-2,few
TGTGCCAGCAGCTGGGACATGAGCCCCTACGAGCAGTACTTC,CASSWDMSPYEQYF,TRBJ2-7,.,TRBV7-6,.
TGTGCCAGCAGCCAAGAGGGCCGCACCCACGAGCAGTACTTC,CASSQEGRTHEQYF,TRBJ2-7,.,TRBV14,.
TGTGCCAGCTCACCCCCGCCGGTAAACAATGAGCAGTTCTTC,CASSPPPVNNEQFF,TRBJ2-1,.,TRBV18,.
TGTGCCAGCAGTTTATCGGGCGGGACAGGGAACACCGGGGAGCTGTTTTTT,CASSLSGGTGNTGELFF,TRBJ2-2,TRBD1,TRBV27,once
TGTGCCAGTAGTATGCCGGGACTTTGGAACACTGAAGCTTTCTTT,CASSMPGLWNTEAFF,TRBJ1-1,.,TRBV19,.
TGTGCCAGTAGTATAGCCGTGGACAGATACGAGCAGTACTTC,CASSIAVDRYEQYF,TRBJ2-7,.,TRBV19,.
TGTGCCAGCAGAGGTCAGGGAGTCAACGAGCAGTACTTC,CASRGQGVNEQYF,TRBJ2-7,.,TRBV7-9,.
TGTGCCAGCAGCTTAGTCGTGGAGGGGATAGATACGCAGTATTTT,CASSLVVEGIDTQYF,TRBJ2-3,.,TRBV7-4,.